Listed below are T cell receptor beta chains from one sample, sequenced in a study of CD8 T cells in Susac syndrome. TCRdb recomputed calls from the immunoSEQ multiplex PCR reads with MiXCR, one row per CDR3 protein. Found here are under 200,000 distinct CDR3 sequences, around 93% of them singletons; the top ten hold around 0.16%. The sequencing input was CD8+ T cells from PBMCs. The source of these receptors is a human donor with Susac syndrome. The CDR3 runs from the conserved cysteine through the conserved F or W. Each record gives: V gene, D gene, J gene, clone size, CDR3 protein, CDR3 DNA. A D gene is named only where the DNA matches it firmly. For some rows the clone size is stated as once, few or many, or as a class when expanded; others skip it.

v_gene: TRBV7-9
d_gene: .
j_gene: TRBJ2-6
abundance: .
CDR3aa: CAGTRPGANVLTF
CDR3nt: TGTGCCGGTACTCGTCCTGGGGCCAACGTCCTGACTTTC

v_gene: TRBV28
d_gene: .
j_gene: TRBJ2-1
abundance: .
CDR3aa: CASSFTPSTYNEQFF
CDR3nt: TGTGCCAGCAGTTTTACCCCCAGCACCTACAATGAGCAGTTCTTC

v_gene: TRBV20-1
d_gene: TRBD1
j_gene: TRBJ2-4
abundance: .
CDR3aa: CSARALGTGENIQYF
CDR3nt: TGCAGTGCTAGAGCCCTAGGAACAGGGGAAAACATTCAGTACTTC

v_gene: TRBV4-1
d_gene: TRBD1
j_gene: TRBJ1-4
abundance: .
CDR3aa: CASSQRDSSNEKLFF
CDR3nt: TGCGCCAGCAGCCAGAGGGACAGTTCTAATGAAAAACTGTTTTTT

v_gene: TRBV5-1
d_gene: .
j_gene: TRBJ2-1
abundance: .
CDR3aa: CASRASDEQFF
CDR3nt: TGCGCCAGCCGGGCTAGCGATGAGCAGTTCTTC

v_gene: TRBV9
d_gene: TRBD1
j_gene: TRBJ2-7
abundance: .
CDR3aa: CASSANTGTEWGEQYF
CDR3nt: TGTGCCAGCAGCGCCAACACCGGGACAGAATGGGGCGAGCAGTACTTC

v_gene: TRBV4-1
d_gene: .
j_gene: TRBJ2-7
abundance: .
CDR3aa: CASSIAQNYEQYF
CDR3nt: TGCGCCAGCAGTATAGCCCAGAACTACGAGCAGTACTTC

v_gene: TRBV11-3
d_gene: .
j_gene: TRBJ2-2
abundance: .
CDR3aa: CASSRDRAGNGELFF
CDR3nt: TGTGCCAGCAGCCGGGATAGGGCCGGGAACGGGGAGCTGTTTTTT

v_gene: TRBV10-3
d_gene: .
j_gene: TRBJ1-2
abundance: .
CDR3aa: CASSQENYGYTF
CDR3nt: TGTGCCAGTTCGCAGGAGAACTATGGCTACACCTTC

v_gene: TRBV9
d_gene: .
j_gene: TRBJ2-2
abundance: .
CDR3aa: CASSVVGENTGELFF
CDR3nt: TGTGCCAGCAGCGTAGTTGGGGAGAACACCGGGGAGCTGTTTTTT

v_gene: TRBV12-3/TRBV12-4
d_gene: TRBD1
j_gene: TRBJ1-2
abundance: .
CDR3aa: CASRRTGDNGYTF
CDR3nt: TGTGCCAGCAGGCGGACAGGGGATAATGGCTACACCTTC

v_gene: TRBV13
d_gene: .
j_gene: TRBJ2-7
abundance: .
CDR3aa: CASGIRQGMIEQYF
CDR3nt: TGTGCCAGTGGAATTAGGCAGGGTATGATCGAGCAGTACTTC

v_gene: TRBV11-1
d_gene: TRBD1
j_gene: TRBJ2-2
abundance: .
CDR3aa: CASSSDRGQYANTGELFF
CDR3nt: TGTGCCAGCAGCTCGGACAGGGGTCAATACGCGAACACCGGGGAGCTGTTTTTT

v_gene: TRBV15
d_gene: TRBD1
j_gene: TRBJ1-4
abundance: once
CDR3aa: CATSKVRTGANEKLFF
CDR3nt: TGTGCCACCAGCAAAGTCAGGACAGGGGCTAATGAAAAACTGTTTTTT

v_gene: TRBV15
d_gene: .
j_gene: TRBJ1-5
abundance: .
CDR3aa: CATSRGANLNQPQHF
CDR3nt: TGTGCCACCAGCAGAGGGGCCAACTTAAATCAGCCCCAGCATTTT

v_gene: TRBV28
d_gene: TRBD1
j_gene: TRBJ1-5
abundance: .
CDR3aa: CASSSDQGVGQPQHF
CDR3nt: TGTGCCAGCAGTTCCGACCAGGGGGTTGGGCAGCCCCAGCATTTT

v_gene: TRBV6-5
d_gene: .
j_gene: TRBJ1-5
abundance: .
CDR3aa: CASSSSITQGNQPQHF
CDR3nt: TGTGCCAGCAGCTCCTCAATTACACAGGGTAATCAGCCCCAGCATTTT

v_gene: TRBV27
d_gene: TRBD2
j_gene: TRBJ2-5
abundance: .
CDR3aa: CASSSRLAGAQETQYF
CDR3nt: TGTGCCAGCAGTTCGCGCCTAGCGGGGGCCCAAGAGACCCAGTACTTC

v_gene: TRBV15
d_gene: .
j_gene: TRBJ2-7
abundance: .
CDR3aa: CATSRGAGIYEQYF
CDR3nt: TGTGCCACCAGCAGAGGTGCAGGCATCTACGAGCAGTACTTC

v_gene: TRBV20-1
d_gene: .
j_gene: TRBJ2-3
abundance: .
CDR3aa: CSARKGLSSTDTQYF
CDR3nt: TGCAGTGCTCGCAAGGGTTTATCTAGCACAGATACGCAGTATTTT